A selection of T cell receptor beta chains follows, all from one sample in a study of T-cell memory formation after mild COVID-19. TCRdb recomputed calls from the 5' RACE reads with MiXCR, one row per CDR3 protein. This sample carries some 600,000 distinct CDR3 sequences, around 15% of them seen once, and the ten largest clones take around 7.8%. The sequenced material came from PBMCs or a T cell subset sorted from them (not recorded which). The receptors here all came from an adult woman who had mild COVID-19 (a few samples of this study predate the infection). Cell type and time point are not known. Both conserved end residues are part of each CDR3. A D gene is named only where the DNA matches it firmly.

CDR3: CASSIPGVTEAFF; J: TRBJ1-1; V: TRBV19; D: .
CDR3: CASTARGEQFF; J: TRBJ2-1; V: TRBV28; D: .
CDR3: CASSPDRTGELFF; J: TRBJ2-2; V: TRBV12-3/TRBV12-4; D: TRBD1
CDR3: CASSLEREGTDTQYF; J: TRBJ2-3; V: TRBV5-1; D: TRBD2
CDR3: CASSLSSERGVYEQFF; J: TRBJ2-1; V: TRBV7-3; D: TRBD2
CDR3: CASRQEQGNTEAFF; J: TRBJ1-1; V: TRBV14; D: .
CDR3: CATSRGKTGELFF; J: TRBJ2-2; V: TRBV15; D: .
CDR3: CASSLSGTGVRVAFF; J: TRBJ1-1; V: TRBV27; D: TRBD1
CDR3: CASIAKGENTEAFF; J: TRBJ1-1; V: TRBV5-4; D: .
CDR3: CAISAPGGKSYEQYF; J: TRBJ2-7; V: TRBV10-3; D: .
CDR3: CSVEFLSGSLSEQYF; J: TRBJ2-7; V: TRBV29-1; D: .
CDR3: CAISEPDGTSGVQIF; J: TRBJ2-1; V: TRBV10-3; D: TRBD2
CDR3: CASSQAGTGAYGYTF; J: TRBJ1-2; V: TRBV4-1; D: TRBD1
CDR3: CSGRGGNQPQHF; J: TRBJ1-5; V: TRBV20-1; D: .
CDR3: CASTKGQTEPFYGYTF; J: TRBJ1-2; V: TRBV5-6; D: TRBD1
CDR3: CASSEGWTGLSYEQYF; J: TRBJ2-7; V: TRBV2; D: TRBD1
CDR3: CAISDSPGPHNEQFF; J: TRBJ2-1; V: TRBV10-3; D: .
CDR3: CASSPEVGQRGLEAQHF; J: TRBJ1-5; V: TRBV18; D: .
CDR3: CASSPRTGQQGYTF; J: TRBJ1-2; V: TRBV11-2; D: TRBD1
CDR3: CASSQLAGGLYNEQFF; J: TRBJ2-1; V: TRBV4-3; D: TRBD2
CDR3: CSASDGVQPQHF; J: TRBJ1-5; V: TRBV20-1; D: .
CDR3: CASSWALAAYQETQYF; J: TRBJ2-5; V: TRBV28; D: TRBD2
CDR3: CASSPGGQYGYTF; J: TRBJ1-2; V: TRBV7-8; D: TRBD1
CDR3: CSGGDSPYEQYF; J: TRBJ2-7; V: TRBV29-1; D: .
CDR3: CASSHGTSGGGEQYF; J: TRBJ2-7; V: TRBV3-1; D: TRBD2
CDR3: CASSLRQQKNQPQHF; J: TRBJ1-5; V: TRBV12-3/TRBV12-4; D: .
CDR3: CSATILSTDTQYF; J: TRBJ2-3; V: TRBV20-1; D: .
CDR3: CASGEGTDTQYF; J: TRBJ2-3; V: TRBV19; D: .
CDR3: CASSRHEAIGTEAFF; J: TRBJ1-1; V: TRBV6-2/TRBV6-3; D: .
CDR3: CSASVATLGTDTQYF; J: TRBJ2-3; V: TRBV20-1; D: .
CDR3: CASSLEGWNQPQHF; J: TRBJ1-5; V: TRBV12-3/TRBV12-4; D: .
CDR3: CASSYQTGPNYGYTF; J: TRBJ1-2; V: TRBV6-6; D: TRBD1
CDR3: CASSMREGGYTF; J: TRBJ1-2; V: TRBV19; D: .
CDR3: CASSFEPATNEKLFF; J: TRBJ1-4; V: TRBV5-1; D: .
CDR3: CSLIQGDTGELFF; J: TRBJ2-2; V: TRBV29-1; D: .
CDR3: CASQASSYEQYF; J: TRBJ2-7; V: TRBV7-9; D: .
CDR3: CASSLELPGTDTQYF; J: TRBJ2-3; V: TRBV7-9; D: .
CDR3: CSARGAAAADTQYF; J: TRBJ2-3; V: TRBV20-1; D: .
CDR3: CASSPKRQSTDTQYF; J: TRBJ2-3; V: TRBV18; D: .
CDR3: CASSLVAGVEETQYF; J: TRBJ2-5; V: TRBV5-1; D: TRBD2
CDR3: CASSLSRKLRHEQYF; J: TRBJ2-7; V: TRBV12-3/TRBV12-4; D: .
CDR3: CAISEAGSGAYEQYF; J: TRBJ2-7; V: TRBV10-3; D: .
CDR3: CASSHSRGASEAFF; J: TRBJ1-1; V: TRBV16; D: .
CDR3: CASSPQGHLSAEAFF; J: TRBJ1-1; V: TRBV12-3/TRBV12-4; D: .
CDR3: CASSTTSGRFDEQFF; J: TRBJ2-1; V: TRBV7-3; D: TRBD2
CDR3: CASNSRLGGTLRNEQFF; J: TRBJ2-1; V: TRBV11-3; D: .
CDR3: CASRGAVQETQYF; J: TRBJ2-5; V: TRBV12-3/TRBV12-4; D: .
CDR3: CASSRDQEVGTDTQYF; J: TRBJ2-3; V: TRBV4-2; D: .
CDR3: CASSVGQRGTEAFF; J: TRBJ1-1; V: TRBV9; D: TRBD1
CDR3: CASSQRVAGGLRPDTQYF; J: TRBJ2-3; V: TRBV14; D: TRBD2
CDR3: CASSSSDSLNYGYTF; J: TRBJ1-2; V: TRBV7-8; D: .
CDR3: CASSGPSDTQYF; J: TRBJ2-3; V: TRBV7-7; D: .
CDR3: CASSWALGTGELFF; J: TRBJ2-2; V: TRBV7-3; D: .